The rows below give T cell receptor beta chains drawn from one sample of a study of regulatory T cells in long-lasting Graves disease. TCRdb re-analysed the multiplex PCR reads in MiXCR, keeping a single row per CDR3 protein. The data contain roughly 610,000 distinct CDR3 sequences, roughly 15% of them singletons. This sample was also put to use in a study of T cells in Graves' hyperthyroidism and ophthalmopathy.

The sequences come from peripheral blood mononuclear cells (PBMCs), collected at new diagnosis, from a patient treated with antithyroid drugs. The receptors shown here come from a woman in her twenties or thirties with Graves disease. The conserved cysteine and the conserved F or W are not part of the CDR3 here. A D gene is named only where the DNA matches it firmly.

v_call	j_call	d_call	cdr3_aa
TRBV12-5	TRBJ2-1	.	ASGFSNPAWYNEQF
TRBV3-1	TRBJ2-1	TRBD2	ASSPEGLALYNEQF
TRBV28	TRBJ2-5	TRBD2	AGSLAGQETQY
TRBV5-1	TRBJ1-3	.	ASSSGGPGNTIY
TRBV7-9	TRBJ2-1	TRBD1	ASGTGGNEQF
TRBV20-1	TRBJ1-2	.	IGGFLGGYT
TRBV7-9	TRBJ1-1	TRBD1	ASSLGDRAYMNTEAF
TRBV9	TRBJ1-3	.	ASSVTSSGNTIY
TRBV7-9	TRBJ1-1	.	ASSTGTAYTEAF
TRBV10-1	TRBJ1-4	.	ASSEAVANEKLF
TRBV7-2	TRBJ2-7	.	ASSFEAGPEQY
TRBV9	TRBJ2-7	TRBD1	ASSEPTGVGSSYEQY
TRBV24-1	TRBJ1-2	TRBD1	ATSDRNRGANYGYT
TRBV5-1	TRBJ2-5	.	ASSSDRTETQY
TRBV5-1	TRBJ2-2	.	ASSLTVIGTGELF
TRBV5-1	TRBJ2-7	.	ASSWTETYEQY
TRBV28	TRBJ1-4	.	ASSPGDRRDEKLF